In its sample, the clone carrying this T cell receptor beta chain was seen many times. This sample is part of a study of radiation and T cells in renal cell carcinoma. Treatment: 15 Gy SBRT to primary tumor, nephrectomy 4 weeks later. This CDR3 has 16 residues. Trimming cost V 2 bases and J 6 bases, with 14 bases left between them. Germline V gene data show CDR1 as LNHDA and CDR2 as SQIVND (reference sequence). The repertoire was sequenced with immunoSEQ multiplex PCR; TCRdb's copy has only in-frame clones and lacks some. The sample lists approximately 21,000 clones, about half occurring once. This chain links TRBV19 with TRBJ1-6; no clear D. Sequenced here: tumor tissue, sampled from a patient whose treatment included radiotherapy and nephrectomy. The origin of this receptor is a woman between 50 and 59 years old with renal cell carcinoma. The CDR3 bases are TGTGCCAGTAGTATAAGTATAACCTTTGCTAATTCACCCCTCCACTTT. It yields the protein CASSISITFANSPLHF. Drawing the rest from reference TRBV19 and TRBJ1-6, the complete variable domain is DGGITQSPKYLFRKEGQNVTLSCEQNLNHDAMYWYRQDPGQGLRLIYYSQIVNDFQKGDIAEGYSVSREKKESFPLTVTSAQKNPTAFYLCASSISITFANSPLHFGNGTRLTVT.